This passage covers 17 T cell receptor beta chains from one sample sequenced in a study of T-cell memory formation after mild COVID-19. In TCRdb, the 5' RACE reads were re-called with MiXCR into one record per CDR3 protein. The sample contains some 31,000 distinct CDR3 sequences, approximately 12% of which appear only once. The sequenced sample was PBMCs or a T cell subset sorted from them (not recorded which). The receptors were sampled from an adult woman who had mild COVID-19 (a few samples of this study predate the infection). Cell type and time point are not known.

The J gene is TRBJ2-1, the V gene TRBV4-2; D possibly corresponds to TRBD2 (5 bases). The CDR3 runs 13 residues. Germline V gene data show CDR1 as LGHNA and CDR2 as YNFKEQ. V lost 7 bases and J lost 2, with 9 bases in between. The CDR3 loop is CASTTGTYNEQFF. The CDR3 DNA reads TGTGCCAGCACCACGGGAACCTACAATGAGCAGTTCTTC.

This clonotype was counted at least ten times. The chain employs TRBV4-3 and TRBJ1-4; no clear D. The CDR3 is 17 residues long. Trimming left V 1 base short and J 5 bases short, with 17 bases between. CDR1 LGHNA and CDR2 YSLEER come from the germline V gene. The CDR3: CASSQGFGGPANEKLFF. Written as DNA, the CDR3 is TGCGCCAGCAGCCAAGGGTTTGGAGGTCCTGCGAATGAAAAACTGTTTTTT.

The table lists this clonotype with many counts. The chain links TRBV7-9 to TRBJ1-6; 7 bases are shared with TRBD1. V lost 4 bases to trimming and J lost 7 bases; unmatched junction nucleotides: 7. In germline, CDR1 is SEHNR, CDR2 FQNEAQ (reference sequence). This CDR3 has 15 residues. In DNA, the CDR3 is TGTGCCAGCAGCTCCAGACAGGGCATGAATTCACCCCTCCACTTT. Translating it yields CASSSRQGMNSPLHF. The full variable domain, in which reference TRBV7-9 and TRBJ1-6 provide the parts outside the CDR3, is DTGVSQNPRHKITKRGQNVTFRCDPISEHNRLYWYRQTLGQGPEFLTYFQNEAQLEKSRLLSDRFSAERPKGSFSTLEIQRTEQGDSAMYLCASSSRQGMNSPLHFGNGTRLTVT.

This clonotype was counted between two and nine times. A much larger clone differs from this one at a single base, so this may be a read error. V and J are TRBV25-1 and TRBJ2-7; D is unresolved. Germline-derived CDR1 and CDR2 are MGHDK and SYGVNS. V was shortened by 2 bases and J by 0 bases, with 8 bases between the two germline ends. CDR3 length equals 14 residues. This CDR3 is CASSEDEGSYEQYF. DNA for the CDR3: TGTGCCAGCAGTGAAGATGAAGGCTCCTACGAGCAGTACTTC.

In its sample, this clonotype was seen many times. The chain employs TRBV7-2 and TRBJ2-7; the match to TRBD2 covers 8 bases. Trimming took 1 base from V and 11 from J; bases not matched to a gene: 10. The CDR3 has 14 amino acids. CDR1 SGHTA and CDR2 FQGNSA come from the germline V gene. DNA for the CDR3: TGTGCCAGCAGCTTAGTTAGCGCGGGAGGAGCAGAGTACTTC. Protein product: CASSLVSAGGAEYF.

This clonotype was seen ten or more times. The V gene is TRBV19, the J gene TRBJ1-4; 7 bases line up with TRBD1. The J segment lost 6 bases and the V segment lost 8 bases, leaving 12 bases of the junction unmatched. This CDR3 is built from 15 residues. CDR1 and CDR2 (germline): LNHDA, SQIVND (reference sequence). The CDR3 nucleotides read TGTGCCAGTGTGAAATTAGGGGGCGGTCATGAAAAACTGTTTTTT. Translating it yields CASVKLGGGHEKLFF.

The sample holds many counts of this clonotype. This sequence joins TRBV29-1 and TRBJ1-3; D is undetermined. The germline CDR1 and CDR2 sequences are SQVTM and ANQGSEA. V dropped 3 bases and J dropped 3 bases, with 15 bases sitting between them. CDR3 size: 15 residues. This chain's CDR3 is CSVEDGPIFGNTIYF. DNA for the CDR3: TGCAGCGTTGAGGACGGCCCAATCTTTGGAAACACCATATATTTT. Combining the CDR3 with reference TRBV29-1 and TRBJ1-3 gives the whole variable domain SAVISQKPSRDICQRGTSLTIQCQVDSQVTMMFWYRQQPGQSLTLIATANQGSEATYESGFVIDKFPISRPNLTFSTLTVSNMSPEDSSIYLCSVEDGPIFGNTIYFGEGSWLTVV.

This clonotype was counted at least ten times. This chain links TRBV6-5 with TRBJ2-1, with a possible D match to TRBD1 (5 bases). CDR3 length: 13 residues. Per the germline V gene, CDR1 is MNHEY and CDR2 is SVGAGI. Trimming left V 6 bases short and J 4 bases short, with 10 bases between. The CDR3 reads CASRRTLYNEQFF. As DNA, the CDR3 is TGTGCCAGCAGACGGACACTTTACAATGAGCAGTTCTTC.

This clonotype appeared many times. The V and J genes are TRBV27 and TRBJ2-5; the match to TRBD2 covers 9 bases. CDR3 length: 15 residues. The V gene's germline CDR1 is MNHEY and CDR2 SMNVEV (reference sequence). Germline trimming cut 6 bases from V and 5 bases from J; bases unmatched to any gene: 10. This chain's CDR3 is CASSLYSGSGETQYF. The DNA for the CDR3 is TGTGCCAGCAGCCTCTATAGCGGGAGCGGGGAGACCCAGTACTTC.

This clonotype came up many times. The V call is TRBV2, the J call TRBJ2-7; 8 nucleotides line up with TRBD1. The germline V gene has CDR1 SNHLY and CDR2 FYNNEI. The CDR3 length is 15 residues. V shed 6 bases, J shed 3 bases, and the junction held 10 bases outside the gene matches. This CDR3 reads CASSLGQGANYEQYF. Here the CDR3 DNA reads TGTGCCAGCAGCTTAGGGCAGGGGGCGAACTACGAGCAGTACTTC.

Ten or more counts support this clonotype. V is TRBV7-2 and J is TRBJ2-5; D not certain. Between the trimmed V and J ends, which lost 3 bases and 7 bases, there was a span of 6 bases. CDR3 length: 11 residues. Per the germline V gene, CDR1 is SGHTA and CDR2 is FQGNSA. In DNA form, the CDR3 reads TGTGCCAGCAGCTTTAAGTGGACCCAGTACTTC. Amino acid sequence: CASSFKWTQYF.

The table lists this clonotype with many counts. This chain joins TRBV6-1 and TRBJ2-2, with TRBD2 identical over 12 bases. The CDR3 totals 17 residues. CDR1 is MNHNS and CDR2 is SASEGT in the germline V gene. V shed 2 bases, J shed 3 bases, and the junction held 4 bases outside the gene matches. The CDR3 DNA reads TGTGCCAGCAGTGAAACTAGCGGGGGGCATTACACCGGGGAGCTGTTTTTT. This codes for CASSETSGGHYTGELFF.

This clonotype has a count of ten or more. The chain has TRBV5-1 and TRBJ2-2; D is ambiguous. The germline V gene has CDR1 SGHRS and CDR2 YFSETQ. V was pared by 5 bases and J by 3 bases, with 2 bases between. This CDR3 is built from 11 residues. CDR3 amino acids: CASSDTGELFF. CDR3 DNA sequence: TGCGCCAGCAGTGACACCGGGGAGCTGTTTTTT.

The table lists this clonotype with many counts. The CDR3 DNA follows: TGTGCCAGCAGCTCATCTTGGGACAGGGGAGGTGAAAAACTGTTTTTT. Translation gives CASSSSWDRGGEKLFF. V is TRBV7-9 and J is TRBJ1-4; 10 nucleotides line up with TRBD1. CDR1 is SEHNR, CDR2 FQNEAQ, per germline (reference sequence). The CDR3 has 16 amino acids. With 4 bases clipped from V and 7 bases from J, the junction kept 9 bases outside the gene matches.

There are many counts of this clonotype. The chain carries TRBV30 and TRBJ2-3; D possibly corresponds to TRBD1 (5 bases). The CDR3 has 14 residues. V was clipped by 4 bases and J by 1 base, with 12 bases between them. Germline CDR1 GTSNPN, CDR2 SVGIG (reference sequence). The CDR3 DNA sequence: TGTGCCTGGAATTCAGGGATGGGCACAGATACGCAGTATTTT. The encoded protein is CAWNSGMGTDTQYF.

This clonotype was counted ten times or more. CDR3 DNA: TGTGCCAGCAGGCAGACTAGCGGGGCCTACAATGAGCAGTTCTTC. Protein product: CASRQTSGAYNEQFF. The V call is TRBV12-3 or TRBV12-4, the J call TRBJ2-1; 11 nucleotides agree with TRBD2. V shed 6 bases, J shed 2 bases, and the junction held 3 bases outside the gene matches. The CDR3 is 15 residues long.

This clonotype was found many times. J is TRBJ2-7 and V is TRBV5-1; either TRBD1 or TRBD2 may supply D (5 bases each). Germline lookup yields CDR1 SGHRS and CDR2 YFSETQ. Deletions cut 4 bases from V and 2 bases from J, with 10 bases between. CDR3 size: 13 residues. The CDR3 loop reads CASSPRGAYEQYF. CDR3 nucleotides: TGCGCCAGCAGCCCTCGAGGGGCCTACGAGCAGTACTTC.